A single sample is the source of the 2 T cell receptor beta chains below, sequenced in a study of blood T cell repertoires in COVID-19 (dated by TCRdb to the early 2020s). The library was made by the immunoSEQ multiplex PCR assay. TCRdb provides this immuneACCESS table in a form limited to in-frame rearrangements. Some clones are lacking; in checked studies, under half of them reflect an unresolved V gene, and why the rest are absent is not known. This sample has about 210,000 clones in its table, and 81% of those were observed once. The ten largest make up around 9% of the sample. The sample comprised PBMCs or T cells enriched from blood (not recorded which). These TCRs come from a woman in her 50s with acute COVID-19.

This chain uses TRBV6-1 with TRBJ2-3; D gene uncertain. The V end lost 1 base, the J end lost 8 bases, and 10 bases lay between the germline ends. This CDR3 comprises 13 residues. CDR1 is MNHNS, CDR2 SASEGT, per germline. The CDR3 region has the DNA TGTGCCAGCAGTGAAGGCGGTCGCCTTACGCAGTATTTT. Protein product: CASSEGGRLTQYF.

The rearrangement links TRBV7-8 to TRBJ2-2; D remains unclear. This CDR3 spans 15 amino acids. Germline V gene lookup returns CDR1 SGHVS and CDR2 FQNEAQ. Between the trimmed V and J ends, which lost 7 bases and 0 bases, there was a span of 12 bases. The CDR3 region has the DNA TGTGCCAGCATAGAGGTACATGCGAACACCGGGGAGCTGTTTTTT. Encoded protein: CASIEVHANTGELFF. The full variable domain, its missing parts supplied by reference TRBV7-8 and TRBJ2-2, is GAGVSQSPRYKVAKRGQDVALRCDPISGHVSLFWYQQALGQGPEFLTYFQNEAQLDKSGLPSDRFFAERPEGSVSTLKIQRTQQEDSAVYLCASIEVHANTGELFFGEGSRLTVL.